This TCR beta chain was identified in a study of cytomegalovirus exposure and HLA in healthy donors. Study background: Prior work identified 117 million unique TCR beta sequences in approximately 200 million T cells. Genotyping of 398 donors showed that about 84% belonged to the Caucasian-associated ancestry cluster.

Between the trimmed V and J ends, which lost 5 bases and 10 bases, there was a span of 15 bases. The length of the CDR3 is 14 residues. CDR1 and CDR2 from the germline V gene are SNHLY and FYNNEI. Vbeta (60) and Jbeta (13) primers were used in the PCR. The table came from immunoSEQ multiplex PCR; TCRdb's copy has only in-frame clones and leaves some out. The sample lists about 150,000 clones, around three quarters occurring once. Though nominally healthy at sampling, donors likely had unrecorded immune exposures. Source material: PBMCs. This clonotype was obtained from a woman between 40 and 50 years old in good health and CMV-seronegative. The chain links TRBV2 to TRBJ1-6; the D gene is possibly TRBD1 (5 bases). This CDR3 is CASSWGTGGSPLHF. The CDR3 coding sequence is TGTGCCAGCAGTTGGGGGACCGGGGGATCACCCCTCCACTTT.